What follows are 28 T cell receptor beta chains derived from one specimen sequenced in a study of blood T cell repertoires in COVID-19. The repertoire was sequenced with immunoSEQ multiplex PCR; TCRdb's copy has only in-frame clones and lacks some. The sample carries approximately 440,000 clones, approximately 89% recorded once. The sequenced sample was peripheral blood. The origin of the receptors is a woman aged 45-65 years with COVID-19, enrolled during active disease.

This chain uses TRBV7-9 with TRBJ2-7; the D gene is possibly TRBD2 (6 bases). This CDR3 contains 14 residues. Between the trimmed V and J ends, which lost 5 bases and 4 bases, there was a span of 15 bases. Germline values: CDR1 SEHNR, CDR2 FQNEAQ (reference sequence). The chain's CDR3 is CASSPGPGVYEQYF. In DNA, the CDR3 is TGTGCCAGCAGCCCGGGACCGGGAGTTTACGAGCAGTACTTC.

The chain recombines TRBV9 with TRBJ1-3; a weak D match, TRBD1 (6 bases). V lost 5 bases and J lost 5, with 11 bases in between. The germline V gene encodes CDR1 SGDLS and CDR2 YYNGEE. The CDR3 contains 13 residues. CDR3 protein: CASSAQGRNTIYF. The DNA for the CDR3 is TGTGCCAGCAGTGCTCAGGGGAGAAACACCATATATTTT.

V gene TRBV19 combines with J gene TRBJ1-1; 7 bases are shared with TRBD1. The ends lost 10 bases at V and 5 bases at J; junction bases unmatched: 19. Per germline, CDR1 LNHDA and CDR2 SQIVND (reference sequence). This CDR3 has 16 residues. The CDR3 sequence is CAIRRGRVGDSTEAFF. The CDR3 bases are TGTGCCATTAGGAGGGGGCGCGTAGGGGATTCTACTGAAGCTTTCTTT.

The CDR3 sequence: CASSLGQGAGVYGYTF. The DNA for the CDR3 is TGTGCCAGCAGCTTGGGACAGGGGGCGGGGGTCTATGGCTACACCTTC. The V gene is TRBV5-4, the J gene TRBJ1-2; 10 nucleotides agree with TRBD1. With 0 bases clipped from V and 4 bases from J, the junction kept 6 bases outside the gene matches. This CDR3 is 16 amino acids long. Germline loops: CDR1 SGHNT, CDR2 YYREEE (reference sequence).

This chain connects TRBV2 to TRBJ2-7; 7 bases match TRBD1. Trimming cost V 11 bases and J 5 bases; bases outside gene matches: 12. Per germline, CDR1 SNHLY and CDR2 FYNNEI. The CDR3 is made up of 13 amino acids. CDR3: CAGAGGIGDEQYF. The CDR3 coding sequence is TGTGCCGGGGCAGGGGGTATTGGCGACGAGCAGTACTTC.

The chain carries TRBV9 and TRBJ1-2; 7 nucleotides match TRBD1. J was trimmed by 4 bases and V by 4 bases; bases with no gene match: 4. CDR1 is SGDLS and CDR2 is YYNGEE in the germline V gene. This CDR3 spans 13 amino acids. CDR3 residues: CASSLGQSYGYTF. CDR3 DNA sequence: TGTGCCAGCAGCTTGGGACAGTCCTATGGCTACACCTTC.

This chain joins TRBV12-5 and TRBJ1-5, with D unresolved. The CDR3 is 15 residues long. The germline CDR1 and CDR2 sequences are LGHNT and FRNRAP. Trimming took off 1 base at V and 2 bases at J, with 9 bases between the two ends. The CDR3 loop reads CASGLGTVGNQPQHF. Written as DNA, the CDR3 is TGTGCTAGTGGTTTGGGAACAGTCGGCAATCAGCCCCAGCATTTT.

V gene TRBV6-1 combines with J gene TRBJ1-5; D is uncertain. Trimming cost V 4 bases and J 0 bases, with 16 bases left between them. Germline V gene lookup returns CDR1 MNHNS and CDR2 SASEGT. The CDR3 totals 17 residues. DNA of the CDR3: TGTGCCAGCAGTGGGGGTAGCGCGAGGAGTAGCAATCAGCCCCAGCATTTT. Amino acid sequence: CASSGGSARSSNQPQHF.

This rearrangement joins TRBV9 to TRBJ2-5; 11 bases agree with TRBD2. CDR1 is SGDLS and CDR2 is YYNGEE in the germline V gene. Unmatched junction bases numbered 10, after V lost 4 bases and J lost 5 bases. This CDR3 comprises 16 residues. The CDR3 loop reads CASSKTGTSGLETQYF. The CDR3 region has the DNA TGTGCCAGCAGCAAAACCGGGACTAGCGGTCTCGAGACCCAGTACTTC.

The rearrangement links TRBV5-6 to TRBJ1-3; 9 positions match TRBD1. This CDR3 has 16 residues. V shed 7 bases and J 4 bases; nucleotides not matched to a gene: 12. Germline V gene data show CDR1 as SGHDT and CDR2 as YYEEEE. DNA of the CDR3: TGTGCCAGCGGAGAAATTACAGGGGGCGGCGGAAACACCATATATTTT. As protein: CASGEITGGGGNTIYF.

A single count supports this clone. The V gene is TRBV11-2, the J gene TRBJ2-2; D may be TRBD2 (5 bases). Germline CDR1 SGHAT, CDR2 FQNNGV. V lost 3 bases, J lost 0 bases, and 17 bases lay in between. The CDR3 has 18 amino acids. The CDR3 region is CASSLGLFGESNTGELFF. CDR3 sequence (DNA): TGTGCCAGCAGCTTGGGCCTTTTCGGGGAGTCGAACACCGGGGAGCTGTTTTTT.

The J gene is TRBJ1-1, the V gene TRBV19; TRBD1 agrees at 10 bases. CDR3 size: 17 residues. CDR1 is LNHDA and CDR2 is SQIVND in the germline V gene (reference sequence). With 4 bases clipped from V and 1 base from J, the junction kept 9 bases outside the gene matches. The CDR3 DNA sequence: TGTGCCAGTAGTACGGGACAGGGGCAACCCTCGAACACTGAAGCTTTCTTT. Its protein is CASSTGQGQPSNTEAFF.

This chain uses TRBV6-6 with TRBJ2-4; 8 positions agree with TRBD2. Germline assignment: CDR1 MNHNY and CDR2 SVGAGI (reference sequence). With 2 bases clipped from V and 12 bases from J, the junction kept 12 bases outside the gene matches. The CDR3 covers 15 residues. The CDR3 sequence: CASSYPQRSGGAQYF. CDR3 nucleotide sequence: TGTGCCAGCAGTTACCCCCAGCGAAGCGGGGGAGCTCAGTACTTC.

The rearrangement joins TRBV11-2 to TRBJ2-1; 7 bases are shared with TRBD1. The CDR3 runs to 15 residues. Germline-derived CDR1 and CDR2 are SGHAT and FQNNGV. V lost 5 bases and J lost 2; bases outside the gene matches: 6. Written as DNA, the CDR3 is TGTGCCAGCAGCATCGAAGGGACAGCCTACAATGAGCAGTTCTTC. Translated, it gives CASSIEGTAYNEQFF. Using reference TRBV11-2 and TRBJ2-1 for the parts outside the CDR3, the full variable domain is EAGVAQSPRYKIIEKRQSVAFWCNPISGHATLYWYQQILGQGPKLLIQFQNNGVVDDSQLPKDRFSAERLKGVDSTLKIQPAKLEDSAVYLCASSIEGTAYNEQFFGPGTRLTVL.

The chain uses TRBV4-2 and TRBJ1-2; TRBD1 might be the D (6 bases). This CDR3 has 17 residues. V was cut by 1 base and J by 5 bases, with 20 bases left in between. The germline V gene has CDR1 LGHNA and CDR2 YNFKEQ. The CDR3 protein is CASSQADNTGLEYGYTF. CDR3 bases: TGTGCCAGCAGCCAAGCCGATAATACAGGGCTGGAATATGGCTACACCTTC.

This chain uses TRBV7-9 with TRBJ1-6, with 10 nucleotides matching TRBD1. CDR1 is SEHNR and CDR2 is FQNEAQ in the germline V gene (reference sequence). V lost 5 bases to trimming and J lost 6 bases; unmatched junction nucleotides: 4. The CDR3 totals 15 residues. CDR3 nucleotides: TGTGCCAGCAGCCCGGGACAGGGGTTTAATTCACCCCTCCACTTT. Translating gives CASSPGQGFNSPLHF.

This chain connects TRBV24-1 to TRBJ2-7; possibly TRBD1 for D (6 bases). The CDR3 covers 14 residues. Germline V lookup: CDR1 KGHDR, CDR2 SFDVKD. Trimming took off 7 bases at V and 3 bases at J, with 15 bases between the two ends. CDR3 loop: CATSSAGAGYEQYF. For the CDR3, the DNA is TGTGCCACCAGCTCGGCAGGGGCAGGCTACGAGCAGTACTTC.

This chain connects TRBV11-2 to TRBJ1-2; a weak D match, TRBD1 (5 bases). CDR3 length equals 18 residues. V lost 2 bases and J 3 bases, leaving 22 bases between the germline ends. CDR1 is SGHAT and CDR2 is FQNNGV in the germline V gene. The CDR3, as DNA: TGTGCCAGCAGCTTAAACGGTCTGGGTGTCCGGGGGGACTATGGCTACACCTTC. The encoded protein is CASSLNGLGVRGDYGYTF.

This chain joins TRBV5-6 and TRBJ1-5; 7 bases are a match to TRBD1. Trimming cost V 3 bases and J 8 bases; bases outside gene matches: 8. Germline lookup yields CDR1 SGHDT and CDR2 YYEEEE. This CDR3 is built from 14 residues. The CDR3 DNA is TGTGCCAGCAGCTCGACAGGGTCTTACGAGCCCCAGCATTTT. Protein: CASSSTGSYEPQHF.

This clone has a handful of counts. The rearrangement joins TRBV7-9 to TRBJ1-3; unclear D gene. V lost 2 bases, J lost 0 bases, and 11 bases lay in between. The CDR3 is made up of 16 amino acids. In germline, CDR1 is SEHNR, CDR2 FQNEAQ (reference sequence). CDR3 in amino acids: CASSLRAGYSGNTIYF. The CDR3 coding sequence is TGTGCCAGCAGCTTACGGGCGGGGTACTCTGGAAACACCATATATTTT.

This chain connects TRBV6-5 to TRBJ1-6; the D gene is possibly TRBD1 (5 bases). V shed 10 bases and J shed 8 bases, with 18 bases lying between them. This CDR3 comprises 14 residues. CDR1 is MNHEY, CDR2 SVGAGI, per germline. DNA for the CDR3: TGTGCCACCCTAACAGGAATAGTGGATTCACCCCTCCACTTT. Translating it yields CATLTGIVDSPLHF.

The V and J genes are TRBV14 and TRBJ2-5; possibly TRBD2 for D (5 bases). Germline lookup yields CDR1 SGHDN and CDR2 FVKESK. The CDR3 runs to 13 residues. Deletions cut 5 bases from V and 3 bases from J, with 10 bases between. The CDR3 spells CASSRGLKETQYF. In DNA, the CDR3 is TGTGCCAGCAGCAGAGGACTGAAAGAGACCCAGTACTTC.

V usage is TRBV27 and J usage is TRBJ1-3; 7 nucleotides line up with TRBD1. The V gene end was trimmed by 6 bases and the J gene end by 7 bases; junction bases not matched to a gene: 15. The CDR3 sequence is 16 residues long. Germline CDR1 reads MNHEY; CDR2 reads SMNVEV (reference sequence). The CDR3 region is CASRLPGTVVRNTIYF. CDR3 bases: TGTGCCAGCAGACTACCGGGGACAGTGGTAAGGAACACCATATATTTT.

The V and J genes are TRBV28 and TRBJ2-4; TRBD1 might be the D (8 bases). V was cut by 6 bases and J by 8 bases, with 20 bases left in between. The CDR3 loop spans 15 amino acids. CDR1 and CDR2 (germline): MDHEN, SYDVKM. CDR3 sequence reads: CASSLYRGGSYIQYF. DNA for the CDR3: TGTGCCAGCAGCCTTTACAGGGGGGGGTCGTACATTCAGTACTTC.

V usage is TRBV25-1 and J usage is TRBJ2-3; 9 nucleotides align to TRBD2. This CDR3 has 14 amino acids. The germline CDR1 and CDR2 sequences are MGHDK and SYGVNS. The J segment lost 6 bases and the V segment lost 9 bases, leaving 10 bases of the junction unmatched. In DNA form, the CDR3 reads TGTGCCAGTACCAAAGCGGGGGGTTGGGATACGCAGTATTTT. Translated: CASTKAGGWDTQYF.

The chain has TRBV5-5 and TRBJ1-1, with D perhaps matching TRBD1 (6 bases). V was cut by 2 bases and J by 7 bases, with 9 bases left in between. This CDR3 spans 12 amino acids. Per the germline V gene, CDR1 is SGHKS and CDR2 is YYEKEE (reference sequence). This CDR3 reads CASSFRGDEAFF. The CDR3 region has the DNA TGTGCCAGCAGCTTCAGGGGAGATGAAGCTTTCTTT.

This chain links TRBV5-1 with TRBJ1-5; D may be TRBD1 (6 bases). The CDR3 totals 15 residues. Germline V gives CDR1 SGHRS, CDR2 YFSETQ. Trimming stripped 2 bases from V and 7 bases from J, with 16 bases between. The CDR3 bases are TGCGCCAGCAGCTTCCAGGGGAGTGACGGACAGCCCCAGCATTTT. The encoded protein is CASSFQGSDGQPQHF.

The V call is TRBV7-6, the J call TRBJ1-5, with D possibly matching TRBD1 (6 bases). The CDR3 totals 17 residues. The germline V gene has CDR1 SGHVS and CDR2 FNYEAQ. The germline V and J ends were trimmed by 3 bases and 2 bases, with 17 bases remaining between them. The CDR3 coding sequence is TGTGCCAGCAGCTTGGGTGAGGGGGGGCAGCGCAATCAGCCCCAGCATTTT. Its protein product is CASSLGEGGQRNQPQHF. The whole variable domain, filled in from reference TRBV7-6 and TRBJ1-5, reads GAGVSQSPRYKVTKRGQDVALRCDPISGHVSLYWYRQALGQGPEFLTYFNYEAQQDKSGLPNDRFSAERPEGSISTLTIQRTEQRDSAMYRCASSLGEGGQRNQPQHFGDGTRLSIL.